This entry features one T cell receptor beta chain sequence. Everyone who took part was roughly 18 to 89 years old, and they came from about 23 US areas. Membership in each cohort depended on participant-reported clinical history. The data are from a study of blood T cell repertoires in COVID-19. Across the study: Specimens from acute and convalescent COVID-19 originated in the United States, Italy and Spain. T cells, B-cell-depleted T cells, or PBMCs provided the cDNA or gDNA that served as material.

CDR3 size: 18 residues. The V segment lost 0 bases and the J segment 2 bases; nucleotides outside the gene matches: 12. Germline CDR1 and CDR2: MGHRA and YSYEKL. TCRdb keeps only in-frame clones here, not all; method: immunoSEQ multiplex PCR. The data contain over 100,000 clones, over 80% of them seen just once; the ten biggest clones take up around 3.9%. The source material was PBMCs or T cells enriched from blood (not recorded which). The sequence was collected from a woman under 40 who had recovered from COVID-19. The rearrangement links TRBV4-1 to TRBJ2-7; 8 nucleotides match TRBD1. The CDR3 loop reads CASSQDFAPDRATYEQYF. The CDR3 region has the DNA TGCGCCAGCAGCCAAGATTTTGCCCCGGACAGGGCCACCTACGAGCAGTACTTC.